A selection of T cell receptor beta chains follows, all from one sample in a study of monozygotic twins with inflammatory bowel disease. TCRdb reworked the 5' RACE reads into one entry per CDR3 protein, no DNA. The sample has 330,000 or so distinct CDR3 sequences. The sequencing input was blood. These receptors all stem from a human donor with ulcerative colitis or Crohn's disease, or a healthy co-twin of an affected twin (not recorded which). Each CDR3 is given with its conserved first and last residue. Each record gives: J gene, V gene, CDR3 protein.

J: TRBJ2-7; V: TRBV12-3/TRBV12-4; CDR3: CASSLGGYGQYF
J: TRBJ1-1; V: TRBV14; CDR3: CASSPATHSGIEAFF
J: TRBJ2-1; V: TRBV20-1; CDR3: CSASLPGRSLHEQFF
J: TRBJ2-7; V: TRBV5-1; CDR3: CASSAVLAAKSSYEQYF
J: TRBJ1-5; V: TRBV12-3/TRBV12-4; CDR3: CASSSSGGAGNQPQHF
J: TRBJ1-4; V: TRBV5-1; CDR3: CASSLRDSNEKLFF
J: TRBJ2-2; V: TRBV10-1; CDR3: CASSEFAGVAGELFF
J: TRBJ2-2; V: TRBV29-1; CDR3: CSATRDSKTGELFF
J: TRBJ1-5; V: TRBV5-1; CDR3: CASRPTGLAQPQHF
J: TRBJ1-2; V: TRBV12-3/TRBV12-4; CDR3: CASSELGGADYGYTF
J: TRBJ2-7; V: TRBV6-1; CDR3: CASSPKGVSGSAYEQYF
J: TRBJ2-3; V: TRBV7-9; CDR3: CASSHPGTGDISDTQYF
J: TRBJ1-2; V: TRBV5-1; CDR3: CASSTDGGYTF
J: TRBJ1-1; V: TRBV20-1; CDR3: CSAQGAGAQASGSTFKAFF
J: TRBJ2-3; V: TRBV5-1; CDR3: CASSVQGVGDTQYF
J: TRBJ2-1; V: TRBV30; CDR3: CAWGAGTYNEQFF
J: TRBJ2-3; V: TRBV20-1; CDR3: CSAGTTSTDTQYF
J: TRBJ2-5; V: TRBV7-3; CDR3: CASSSLGGRQETQYF
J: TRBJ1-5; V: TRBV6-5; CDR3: CASSYPPGTGGGQPQHF
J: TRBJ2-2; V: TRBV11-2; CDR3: CASSLSWTSGGQSTGELFF
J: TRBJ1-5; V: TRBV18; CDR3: CASSPGKGEPQHF
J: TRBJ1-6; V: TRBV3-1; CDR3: CASSQGRRSPLHF
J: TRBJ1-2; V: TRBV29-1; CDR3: CNDFREPGEGYTF
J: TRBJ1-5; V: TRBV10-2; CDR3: CASSPQTGGSQPQHF
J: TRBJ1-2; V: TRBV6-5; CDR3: CASSYSSSGDYGYTF
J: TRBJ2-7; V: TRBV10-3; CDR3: CAISEGDPSYEQYF
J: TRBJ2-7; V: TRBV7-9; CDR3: CASSLVTGAYEQYF
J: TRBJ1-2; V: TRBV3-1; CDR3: CASSQDRGYYGYTF
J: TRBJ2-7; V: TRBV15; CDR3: CATSPSGGGSYEQYF
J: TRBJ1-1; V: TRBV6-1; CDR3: CASSRGSPNTEAFF
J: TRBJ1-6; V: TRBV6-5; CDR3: CASSYEGGWNSPLHF
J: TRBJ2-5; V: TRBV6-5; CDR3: CASSFAGGGGETQYF